One sample yielded the 23 T cell receptor beta chains listed below, sequenced in a study of blood T cell repertoires in COVID-19. The assay was immunoSEQ multiplex PCR, and TCRdb's table has in-frame clones only and misses some. The table shows a few hundred thousand clones, with around 90% occurring only once. Material for sequencing was peripheral blood. These TCRs come from a woman aged 40-49 years who had recovered from COVID-19.

The chain joins TRBV3-1 (or the pseudogene TRBV3-2) to TRBJ2-1, with D maybe TRBD1 (6 bases). Trimming removed 7 bases from V and 2 bases from J, with 15 bases in between. The CDR3 runs 15 residues. Germline lookup yields CDR1 LGHDT and CDR2 YNNKEL (reference sequence). The chain's CDR3 is CASTQDSLTYNEQFF. CDR3 nucleotides: TGTGCCAGCACCCAGGACAGTCTTACCTACAATGAGCAGTTCTTC.

The gene calls are TRBV2 and TRBJ2-7; 8 nucleotides line up with TRBD2. Germline CDR1 and CDR2: SNHLY and FYNNEI. J was trimmed by 5 bases and V by 0 bases; bases with no gene match: 9. The CDR3 spans 16 residues. The CDR3 coding sequence is TGTGCCAGCAGTGAAGCGCGGGGGGCACCGGCCCACGAGCAGTACTTC. This sequence encodes CASSEARGAPAHEQYF.

CDR3 DNA sequence: TGTGCCAGCAGCCGTCCCGGGACAGGGGATGAAAAACTGTTTTTT. It specifies CASSRPGTGDEKLFF. This rearrangement joins TRBV3-1 (or the pseudogene TRBV3-2) to TRBJ1-4; 10 nucleotides match TRBD1. The CDR3 sequence is 15 residues long. Losses at the gene ends were 4 bases for V and 6 bases for J; bases not matched to a gene: 5. CDR1 and CDR2 (germline): LGHDT, YNNKEL (reference sequence).

The chain is built from TRBV5-1 and TRBJ2-2, with 11 bases aligning to TRBD2. The CDR3 totals 17 residues. With V trimmed by 3 bases and J by 6 bases, 10 bases remained unmatched. Germline V CDR1 and CDR2: SGHRS, YFSETQ. The CDR3 here is CASSSLSGRASPGELFF. In DNA form, the CDR3 reads TGCGCCAGCAGCTCACTTAGCGGGAGGGCATCCCCCGGGGAGCTGTTTTTT.

This clone was seen only a few times. This chain joins TRBV27 and TRBJ2-7; no clear D gene. The germline CDR1 and CDR2 sequences are MNHEY and SMNVEV (reference sequence). Trimming took 2 bases from V and 7 from J, leaving 12 bases between them. The CDR3 totals 13 residues. CDR3 bases: TGTGCCAGCAGTTTAGCAGTCTCCGGGGAGCAGTACTTC. It is translated as CASSLAVSGEQYF.

This rearrangement joins TRBV18 to TRBJ2-7; the match to TRBD2 covers 7 bases. The CDR3 sequence is 16 residues long. Trimming cost V 3 bases and J 3 bases; bases outside gene matches: 11. Germline assignment: CDR1 KGHSH and CDR2 LQKENI. The CDR3 sequence: CASSPTRAGMYYEQYF. The CDR3 DNA reads as TGTGCCAGCTCACCGACCAGAGCGGGAATGTACTACGAGCAGTACTTC. Supplemented by reference TRBV18 and TRBJ2-7, the full variable domain reads NAGVMQNPRHLVRRRGQEARLRCSPMKGHSHVYWYRQLPEEGLKFMVYLQKENIIDESGMPKERFSAEFPKEGPSILRIQQVVRGDSAAYFCASSPTRAGMYYEQYFGPGTRLTVT.

V is TRBV30 and J is TRBJ1-2, with D tentatively TRBD1 (6 bases). Looked up from germline, CDR1 is GTSNPN and CDR2 is SVGIG (reference sequence). The V gene lost 0 bases and the J gene lost 4 bases, with 9 bases spanning the gap. The CDR3 loop spans 13 amino acids. As DNA, the CDR3 is TGTGCCTGGAGTGTACGGACAGTCTATGGCTACACCTTC. It is translated as CAWSVRTVYGYTF.

The gene calls are TRBV5-1 and TRBJ2-5; TRBD1 matches at 11 bases. The V segment lost 0 bases and the J segment 4 bases; nucleotides outside the gene matches: 5. This CDR3 region has 16 residues. CDR1 is SGHRS, CDR2 YFSETQ, per germline. CDR3 loop: CASSLGLGQGGETQYF. The CDR3 DNA reads as TGCGCCAGCAGCTTGGGCTTGGGACAGGGGGGAGAGACCCAGTACTTC.

V usage is TRBV19 and J usage is TRBJ1-5, with 9 bases aligning to TRBD1. The junction had 9 bases not matched to a gene; V was cut back by 4 bases and J by 2 bases. Germline CDR1 and CDR2: LNHDA and SQIVND (reference sequence). The CDR3 consists of 17 residues. CDR3 in DNA: TGTGCCAGTAGTAGCGGGACAGGGAGGGCCGGCAATCAGCCCCAGCATTTT. Its translation: CASSSGTGRAGNQPQHF.

CDR3 amino acids: CASSGASNTGELFF. In DNA, the CDR3 is TGTGCCAGCAGTGGGGCCTCGAACACCGGGGAGCTGTTTTTT. J is TRBJ2-2 and V is TRBV7-3; a weak D match, TRBD1 (5 bases). Trimming stripped 6 bases from V and 0 bases from J, with 8 bases between. The CDR3 covers 14 residues. Looked up from germline, CDR1 is SGHTA and CDR2 is FQGTGA.

The chain couples TRBV6-6 to TRBJ2-2; TRBD2 agrees at 7 bases. Germline CDR1 and CDR2: MNHNY and SVGAGI (reference sequence). The ends lost 6 bases at V and 6 bases at J; junction bases unmatched: 10. The length of the CDR3 is 15 residues. The CDR3: CASSARDYPPGELFF. For the CDR3, the DNA is TGTGCCAGCAGCGCCCGGGACTACCCCCCCGGGGAGCTGTTTTTT.

CDR3 in DNA: TGTGCCAGCAGCTTAGTGGAGCGGGAGGGATTTCAAGAGACCCAGTACTTC. It translates to CASSLVEREGFQETQYF. The chain uses TRBV7-9 and TRBJ2-5; TRBD2 matches 10 bases. The germline V gene encodes CDR1 SEHNR and CDR2 FQNEAQ (reference sequence). There are 17 residues in the CDR3. J lost 2 bases, V lost 1 base, and 7 bases had no gene match. Based on the CDR3 plus reference TRBV7-9 and TRBJ2-5, the full variable domain is DTGVSQNPRHKITKRGQNVTFRCDPISEHNRLYWYRQTLGQGPEFLTYFQNEAQLEKSRLLSDRFSAERPKGSFSTLEIQRTEQGDSAMYLCASSLVEREGFQETQYFGPGTRLLVL.

The V and J genes are TRBV5-1 and TRBJ2-7, with D perhaps TRBD1 (5 bases). V was trimmed by 2 bases and J by 0 bases, leaving 9 bases between them. Germline V gene sequence: CDR1 SGHRS, CDR2 YFSETQ. The CDR3 length is 14 residues. The CDR3 loop is CASSLQASSYEQYF. CDR3 DNA sequence: TGCGCCAGCAGCTTACAGGCCAGCTCCTACGAGCAGTACTTC.

The genes are TRBV19 and TRBJ2-1; the match to TRBD2 covers 9 bases. There are 14 residues in the CDR3. V trimming: 4 bases; J trimming: 6 bases; junction bases outside the gene matches: 4. Germline-derived CDR1 and CDR2 are LNHDA and SQIVND (reference sequence). The CDR3 coding sequence is TGTGCCAGTAGTACAGTGACTAGCGGCAATGAGCAGTTCTTC. Protein product: CASSTVTSGNEQFF.

The chain employs TRBV19 and TRBJ1-2; TRBD1 matches at 7 bases. There are 14 residues in the CDR3. In germline, CDR1 is LNHDA, CDR2 SQIVND (reference sequence). V dropped 1 base and J dropped 4; count of bases not matched to a gene: 3. This CDR3 reads CASSIGDSRYGYTF. Written as DNA, the CDR3 is TGTGCCAGTAGTATAGGGGACAGTCGCTATGGCTACACCTTC.

This clone was observed a single time. The J gene is TRBJ2-3, the V gene TRBV5-1; 8 bases line up with TRBD1. The CDR3 is 14 amino acids. V lost 4 bases and J lost 1; bases outside the gene matches: 2. The V gene's germline CDR1 is SGHRS and CDR2 YFSETQ. The CDR3 here is CASSKGQGTDTQYF. In DNA, the CDR3 is TGCGCCAGCAGCAAGGGACAGGGCACAGATACGCAGTATTTT. The full variable domain, in which reference TRBV5-1 and TRBJ2-3 provide the parts outside the CDR3, is KAGVTQTPRYLIKTRGQQVTLSCSPISGHRSVSWYQQTPGQGLQFLFEYFSETQRNKGNFPGRFSGRQFSNSRSEMNVSTLELGDSALYLCASSKGQGTDTQYFGPGTRLTVL.

The V call is TRBV28, the J call TRBJ1-5; possibly TRBD1 for D (5 bases). The CDR3 contains 13 residues. V lost 6 bases and J lost 9, with 15 bases in between. In germline, CDR1 is MDHEN, CDR2 SYDVKM. CDR3 in amino acids: CASSLSWGGPQHF. The CDR3 bases are TGTGCCAGCAGCCTATCCTGGGGCGGGCCCCAGCATTTT.

J is TRBJ1-1 and V is TRBV9, with D unresolved. The length of the CDR3 is 17 residues. Trimming shortened V by 3 bases and J by 0 bases, and 18 bases separated the two germline ends. Germline V gives CDR1 SGDLS, CDR2 YYNGEE. In nucleotides, the CDR3 is TGTGCCAGCAGCGCCCACCCGGGTTCGATGATGAACACTGAAGCTTTCTTT. As protein: CASSAHPGSMMNTEAFF. The whole variable domain, remainder taken from reference TRBV9 and TRBJ1-1, is DSGVTQTPKHLITATGQRVTLRCSPRSGDLSVYWYQQSLDQGLQFLIQYYNGEERAKGNILERFSAQQFPDLHSELNLSSLELGDSALYFCASSAHPGSMMNTEAFFGQGTRLTVV.

This clone appeared once. The chain employs TRBV19 and TRBJ2-5; a possible D gene is TRBD1 (5 bases). The CDR3 is made up of 14 amino acids. Trimming shortened V by 3 bases and J by 1 base, and 9 bases separated the two germline ends. The germline gives CDR1 LNHDA, CDR2 SQIVND (reference sequence). In DNA form, the CDR3 reads TGTGCCAGTAGTATTACTGGGGCCCAAGAGACCCAGTACTTC. This sequence encodes CASSITGAQETQYF.

This chain joins TRBV5-1 and TRBJ2-3, with 8 bases fitting TRBD2. CDR3 length: 15 amino acids. V was clipped by 5 bases and J by 2 bases; unmatched bases: 7. Germline V lookup: CDR1 SGHRS, CDR2 YFSETQ. CDR3: CASRRGDFNTDTQYF. CDR3 coding DNA: TGCGCCAGCAGGCGGGGGGATTTCAACACAGATACGCAGTATTTT.

The rearrangement links TRBV7-9 to TRBJ2-7; 7 bases map to TRBD2. The CDR3 covers 14 residues. From germline, CDR1 is SEHNR and CDR2 FQNEAQ (reference sequence). The V gene end was trimmed by 6 bases and the J gene end by 5 bases; junction bases not matched to a gene: 10. CDR3 region: CASRPTGGPDEQYF. The CDR3, as DNA: TGTGCCAGCAGACCGACGGGAGGACCGGACGAGCAGTACTTC.

V is TRBV9 and J is TRBJ2-5, with TRBD1 identical over 10 bases. The J segment lost 0 bases and the V segment lost 3 bases, leaving 5 bases of the junction unmatched. There are 16 residues in the CDR3. CDR1 is SGDLS and CDR2 is YYNGEE in the germline V gene. The CDR3 loop is CASSAQTGGHQETQYF. The CDR3 DNA reads TGTGCCAGCAGCGCACAGACAGGGGGCCACCAAGAGACCCAGTACTTC.

The chain uses TRBV6-4 and TRBJ2-1, with D maybe TRBD2 (5 bases). V lost 5 bases and J 5 bases, leaving 13 bases between the germline ends. The CDR3 is made up of 14 amino acids. Germline V gene data show CDR1 as MRHNA and CDR2 as SNTAGT. In DNA form, the CDR3 reads TGTGCCAGCAGTCCTAGCATGGTTAACAATGAGCAGTTCTTC. As protein: CASSPSMVNNEQFF.